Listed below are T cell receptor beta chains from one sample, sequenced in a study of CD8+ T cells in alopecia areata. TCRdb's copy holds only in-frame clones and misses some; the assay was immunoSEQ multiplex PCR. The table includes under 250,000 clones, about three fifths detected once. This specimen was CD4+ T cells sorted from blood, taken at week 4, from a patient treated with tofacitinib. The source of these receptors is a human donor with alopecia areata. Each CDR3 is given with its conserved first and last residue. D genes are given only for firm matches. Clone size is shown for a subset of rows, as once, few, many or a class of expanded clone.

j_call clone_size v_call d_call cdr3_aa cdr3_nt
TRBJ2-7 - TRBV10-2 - CASSVGSEQYF TGCGCCAGCAGTGTCGGCTCCGAGCAGTACTTC
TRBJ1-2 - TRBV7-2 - CASSLGGTSYGYTF TGTGCCAGCAGCTTAGGAGGGACCTCCTATGGCTACACCTTC
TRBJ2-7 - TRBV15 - CATSSPTDKAYEQYF TGTGCCACCAGCAGTCCCACCGACAAGGCCTACGAGCAGTACTTC
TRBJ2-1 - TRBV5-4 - CASTDYNEQFF TGTGCCAGCACCGATTACAATGAGCAGTTCTTC
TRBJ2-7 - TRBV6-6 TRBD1 CASRGRTGGSDEQYF TGTGCCAGCAGGGGTCGGACAGGGGGTTCGGACGAGCAGTACTTC
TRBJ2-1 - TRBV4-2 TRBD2 CASSQERTSGDDEQFF TGTGCCAGCAGCCAAGAGCGGACTAGCGGGGACGATGAGCAGTTCTTC
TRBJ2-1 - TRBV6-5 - CASSYSNRAGYNEQFF TGTGCCAGCAGTTACTCGAACAGGGCTGGCTACAATGAGCAGTTCTTC
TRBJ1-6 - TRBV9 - CASSVGGPESSYNSPLHF TGTGCCAGCAGCGTAGGAGGTCCCGAGAGCTCCTATAATTCACCCCTCCACTTT
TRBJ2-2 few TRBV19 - CASKTGLNTGELFF TGTGCCTCCAAGACAGGTCTGAACACCGGGGAGCTGTTTTTT
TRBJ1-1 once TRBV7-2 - CASSPQGLGEAFF TGTGCCAGCAGCCCCCAGGGGTTGGGCGAAGCTTTCTTT
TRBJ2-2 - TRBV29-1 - CSVRLRDTGELFF TGCAGCGTTAGACTACGGGACACCGGGGAGCTGTTTTTT
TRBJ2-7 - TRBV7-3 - CASSLTAVDEQYF TGTGCCAGCAGCCTGACGGCCGTGGACGAGCAGTACTTC
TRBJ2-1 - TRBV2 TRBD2 CASRLAGSYNEQFF TGTGCCAGCAGATTAGCGGGCTCCTACAATGAGCAGTTCTTC
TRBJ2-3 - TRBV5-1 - CASSLKVSTDTQYF TGCGCCAGCAGCTTGAAAGTGTCCACAGATACGCAGTATTTT
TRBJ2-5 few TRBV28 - CASTQDLVTQYF TGTGCCAGCACCCAGGACCTTGTGACCCAGTACTTC
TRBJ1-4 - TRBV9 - CASSPIAATNEKLFF TGTGCCAGCTCCCCGATCGCCGCAACTAATGAAAAACTGTTTTTT
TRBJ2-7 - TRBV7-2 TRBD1 CASSLVSVKTGIAYEQYF TGTGCCAGCAGCTTAGTATCCGTTAAGACAGGGATAGCCTACGAGCAGTACTTC
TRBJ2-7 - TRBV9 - CASSPGVSYEQYF TGTGCCAGCAGCCCCGGGGTATCCTACGAGCAGTACTTC
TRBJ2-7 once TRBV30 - CAWSVRYHYEQYF TGTGCCTGGAGTGTACGATATCACTACGAGCAGTACTTC
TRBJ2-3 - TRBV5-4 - CASSTLYGTDTQYF TGTGCCAGCAGCACCCTTTACGGCACAGATACGCAGTATTTT
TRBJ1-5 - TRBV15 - CATSRVGGMSNQPQHF TGTGCCACCAGCAGGGTAGGGGGAATGAGCAATCAGCCCCAGCATTTT
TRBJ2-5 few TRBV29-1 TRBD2 CSGRLAGEETQYF TGCAGCGGACGACTAGCGGGGGAAGAGACCCAGTACTTC
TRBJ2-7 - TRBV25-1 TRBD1 CASSPPLGQGDSYEQYF TGTGCCAGCAGTCCCCCCCTGGGACAGGGAGACTCCTACGAGCAGTACTTC
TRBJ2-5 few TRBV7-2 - CASIGYQETQYF TGTGCCAGCATTGGGTACCAAGAGACCCAGTACTTC
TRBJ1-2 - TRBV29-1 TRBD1 CSVRRDSGYGYTF TGCAGCGTTCGCCGGGACAGTGGCTATGGCTACACCTTC
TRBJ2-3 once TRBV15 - CATSRGGGSTDTQYF TGTGCCACCAGCAGAGGTGGGGGTTCCACAGATACGCAGTATTTT
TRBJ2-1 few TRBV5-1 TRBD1 CASMRGQGAQTGFF TGCGCCAGCATGCGGGGACAGGGGGCGCAAACGGGGTTCTTC
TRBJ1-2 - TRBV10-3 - CAISPGHIANYGYTF TGTGCCATCAGTCCGGGACACATAGCTAACTATGGCTACACCTTC
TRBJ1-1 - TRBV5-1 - CASSFLPRGSADTEAFF TGCGCCAGCAGCTTTTTACCCAGGGGATCGGCGGACACTGAAGCTTTCTTT
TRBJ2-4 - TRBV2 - CASTGYQIQYF TGTGCCAGCACGGGATACCAGATTCAGTACTTC
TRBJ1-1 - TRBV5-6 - CASSLVVGDPEAFF TGTGCCAGCAGCCTGGTTGTGGGGGACCCTGAAGCTTTCTTT
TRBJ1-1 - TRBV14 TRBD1 CASSQVPFGQGDEAFF TGTGCCAGCAGCCAAGTCCCCTTTGGACAGGGCGATGAAGCTTTCTTT
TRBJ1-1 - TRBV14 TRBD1 CASSRQGGNTEAFF TGTGCCAGCAGCCGACAGGGAGGAAACACTGAAGCTTTCTTT
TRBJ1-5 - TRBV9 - CASSDRPSGQPQHF TGTGCCAGCAGCGATCGGCCGTCGGGGCAGCCCCAGCATTTT
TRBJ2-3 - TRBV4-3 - CASSQGGSGFTDTQYF TGCGCCAGCAGCCAAGGAGGCTCGGGATTCACAGATACGCAGTATTTT
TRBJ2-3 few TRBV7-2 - CASSLMGGGLTDTQYF TGTGCCAGCAGCTTAATGGGCGGAGGGCTCACAGATACGCAGTATTTT
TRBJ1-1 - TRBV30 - CAWSDWDGAEAFF TGTGCCTGGAGTGACTGGGACGGCGCTGAAGCTTTCTTT
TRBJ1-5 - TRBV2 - CASSEAGWEPQHF TGTGCCAGCAGTGAGGCAGGTTGGGAGCCCCAGCATTTT